This T cell receptor (beta chain) was profiled in a study of Ad26.COV2.S vaccination and SARS-CoV-2 variants. Overall study: Donor was assigned to the Ad26.COV2.S arm of trial COV1001. Once or twice, 56 days apart, Ad26.COV2.S was delivered intramuscularly.

The treatment here: 15 to 20 received Ad26.COV2.S at low or high dose, single or two shots; several received placebo; per-sample allocation not given. Sample collection was performed on day 63 after the first vaccine or placebo injection. Study-wide findings and caveats: Participants in the vaccine arm had higher spike-specific TCR breadth; placebo recipients had lower. Vaccine and placebo groups showed comparable non-spike TCR breadth.

Worth noting for this clone: Its antigen is as yet unknown.

Only in-frame clones appear in the TCRdb table, and some are missing; sequencing was by immunoSEQ multiplex PCR. In the table there are 300,000 to 350,000 clones, more than 70% of which are singletons. The CDR3 has 15 amino acids. V shed 5 bases and J 4 bases; nucleotides not matched to a gene: 5. Germline V lookup: CDR1 MNHEY, CDR2 SMNVEV (reference sequence). Source: peripheral blood, taken in a trial of Ad26.COV2.S vaccine versus placebo. The V call is TRBV27, the J call TRBJ1-5; 10 nucleotides agree with TRBD1. The TCR was taken from a person aged 18-65 years who received the Ad26.COV2.S COVID-19 vaccine or a placebo. CDR3 protein: CASSTRTGGNQPQHF. CDR3 nucleotide sequence: TGTGCCAGCAGTACCCGGACAGGGGGAAATCAGCCCCAGCATTTT.